One and the same sample provided the 20 T cell receptor beta chains below, sequenced in a study of T-cell memory formation after mild COVID-19. One entry per CDR3 protein, called by TCRdb with MiXCR from the 5' RACE reads. The sample contains about 600,000 distinct CDR3 sequences, 20% to 25% of which appear only once. Specimen: PBMCs or a T cell subset sorted from them (not recorded which). The receptors were sampled from an adult woman who had mild COVID-19 (a few samples of this study predate the infection). Cell type and time point are not known.

This chain uses TRBV27 with TRBJ1-1; 10 nucleotides match TRBD1. Germline CDR1 MNHEY, CDR2 SMNVEV (reference sequence). With V trimmed by 1 base and J by 3 bases, 5 bases remained unmatched. This CDR3 spans 16 amino acids. This chain's CDR3 is CASSLFRDRGDTEAFF. CDR3 nucleotides: TGTGCCAGCAGTTTATTCAGGGACAGGGGAGACACTGAAGCTTTCTTT.

This clonotype was seen more than once but under ten times. The rearrangement uses TRBV29-1 and TRBJ2-3, with a weak D call TRBD2 (6 bases). Germline-derived CDR1 and CDR2 are SQVTM and ANQGSEA. This CDR3 is 15 amino acids long. CDR3 residues: CVGISGLFSPDTQYF. The CDR3 region has the DNA TGCGTCGGGATCAGCGGGCTTTTCTCGCCCGATACGCAGTATTTT.

There are a few counts of this clonotype. CDR3 DNA sequence: TGTGCCAGCATCGCATCCCGGGCCCTGAACACCGGGGAGCTGTTTTTT. This translates into CASIASRALNTGELFF. The chain combines TRBV3-1 with TRBJ2-2; no firm D call. Germline CDR1 and CDR2: LGHDT and YNNKEL (reference sequence). The CDR3 is 16 residues long. The germline V and J ends were trimmed by 7 bases and 1 base, with 16 bases remaining between them.

This clonotype appeared a few times. The V and J genes are TRBV6-2 or TRBV6-3 and TRBJ1-2; the D is unclear. Germline loops: CDR1 MNHEY, CDR2 SVGEGT. The CDR3 consists of 13 residues. The V end lost 7 bases, the J end lost 4 bases, and 13 bases lay between the germline ends. DNA of the CDR3: TGTGCCAGCAACCTAGACAACAGCTATGGCTACACCTTC. Protein: CASNLDNSYGYTF.

This clonotype has only a few counts. This chain connects TRBV12-3 or TRBV12-4 to TRBJ2-5; 12 bases line up with TRBD1. The junction had 10 bases not matched to a gene; V was cut back by 3 bases and J by 2 bases. This CDR3 contains 18 residues. The CDR3 DNA sequence: TGTGCCAGCAGTTTGGTCCGGGACAGGGGGCGCCGGCAAGAGACCCAGTACTTC. It encodes CASSLVRDRGRRQETQYF.

The gene calls are TRBV20-1 and TRBJ1-4, with D perhaps TRBD1 (5 bases). V was cut by 5 bases and J by 8 bases, with 15 bases left in between. Looked up from germline, CDR1 is DFQATT and CDR2 is SNEGSKA (reference sequence). The CDR3 is 13 residues long. CDR3 in DNA: TGCAGTGCTGGTGGCAGGGTGTGGGAAAAACTGTTTTTT. Protein: CSAGGRVWEKLFF.

The J gene is TRBJ2-6, the V gene TRBV25-1, with D uncertain. The germline gives CDR1 MGHDK, CDR2 SYGVNS. The CDR3 covers 15 residues. Trimming removed 3 bases from V and 0 bases from J, with 6 bases in between. Written as DNA, the CDR3 is TGTGCCAGCAGTGACCACGCCTCTGGGGCCAACGTCCTGACTTTC. It translates to CASSDHASGANVLTF.

The V gene is TRBV19, the J gene TRBJ2-3, with D unclear. This CDR3 is 16 amino acids long. Trimming took off 7 bases at V and 4 bases at J, with 21 bases between the two ends. The germline V gene encodes CDR1 LNHDA and CDR2 SQIVND (reference sequence). The CDR3 region is CASTPRAGFWADTQYF. The CDR3 region has the DNA TGTGCCAGTACCCCCCGGGCTGGATTCTGGGCAGATACGCAGTATTTT. The full variable domain, its missing parts supplied by reference TRBV19 and TRBJ2-3, is DGGITQSPKYLFRKEGQNVTLSCEQNLNHDAMYWYRQDPGQGLRLIYYSQIVNDFQKGDIAEGYSVSREKKESFPLTVTSAQKNPTAFYLCASTPRAGFWADTQYFGPGTRLTVL.

The chain carries TRBV12-3 or TRBV12-4 and TRBJ2-3; D is uncertain. This CDR3 has 13 residues. The V and J ends lost 8 bases and 4 bases respectively, with 13 bases between them. The chain's CDR3 is CASHLPTSDTQYF. The CDR3 DNA sequence: TGTGCCAGCCACCTCCCGACCTCAGATACGCAGTATTTT.

The chain joins TRBV25-1 to TRBJ2-7, with 7 bases matching TRBD1. The CDR3 runs 10 residues. Trimming at V came to 10 bases and at J to 6 bases, leaving 3 bases not matched to a gene. Germline CDR1 MGHDK, CDR2 SYGVNS. Written as DNA, the CDR3 is TGTGCCACCTACAGGGGCGAGCAGTACTTC. Translation gives CATYRGEQYF.

The rearrangement links TRBV5-5 to TRBJ2-5, with D unclear. The CDR3 covers 16 residues. Germline loops: CDR1 SGHKS, CDR2 YYEKEE (reference sequence). With 0 bases removed from V and 3 bases from J, the gap between germline ends came to 15 bases. CDR3 in amino acids: CASSLEAGLGEETQYF. CDR3 coding DNA: TGTGCCAGCAGCTTGGAGGCCGGGCTAGGAGAAGAGACCCAGTACTTC.

This clonotype came up a few times. This rearrangement joins TRBV6-4 to TRBJ2-3; weak D call: TRBD1 (5 bases). Germline-derived CDR1 and CDR2 are MRHNA and SNTAGT. Trimming pared 0 bases from V and 3 bases from J, leaving 13 bases between. The CDR3 runs to 16 residues. The CDR3 sequence is CASSDSAGLGTDTQYF. CDR3 sequence (DNA): TGTGCCAGCAGTGACTCAGCAGGGTTAGGTACAGATACGCAGTATTTT.

The chain has TRBV12-3 or TRBV12-4 and TRBJ1-1; a weak D match, TRBD1 (6 bases). V gave up 3 bases and J gave up 4 bases, with 15 bases separating them. The CDR3 is made up of 15 amino acids. CDR3 region: CASSFFGGGGTEAFF. The CDR3 DNA reads as TGTGCCAGCAGTTTTTTCGGGGGAGGGGGCACTGAAGCTTTCTTT.

This clonotype has more than one count but fewer than ten. This chain links TRBV6-1 with TRBJ2-2, with 8 bases matching TRBD1. Trimming cost V 6 bases and J 4 bases; bases outside gene matches: 7. The CDR3 has 15 residues. Germline values: CDR1 MNHNS, CDR2 SASEGT. The CDR3 region is CASSPGQALTGELFF. The CDR3 DNA follows: TGTGCCAGCAGCCCGGGACAGGCCCTCACCGGGGAGCTGTTTTTT.

The rearrangement joins TRBV5-1 to TRBJ2-1, with TRBD2 as a possible D gene (7 bases). The CDR3 loop spans 17 amino acids. Germline V gives CDR1 SGHRS, CDR2 YFSETQ. Trimming left V 3 bases short and J 4 bases short, with 20 bases between. CDR3 nucleotides: TGCGCCAGCAGCTCTAGACTCGGCGGGGGCCTTTACAATGAGCAGTTCTTC. Amino acid sequence: CASSSRLGGGLYNEQFF.

This clonotype was seen repeatedly, ten times or more. V usage is TRBV20-1 and J usage is TRBJ2-4; no definite D call. CDR1 is DFQATT, CDR2 SNEGSKA, per germline (reference sequence). V was cut by 4 bases and J by 0 bases, with 7 bases left in between. The CDR3 consists of 13 residues. The CDR3 nucleotides read TGCAGTGCTATAGATCTAGCCAAAAACATTCAGTACTTC. This gives the protein CSAIDLAKNIQYF.

This clonotype has just one count. This rearrangement joins TRBV5-1 to TRBJ2-7, with D perhaps assigned TRBD1 or TRBD2 (5 bases each). The CDR3 runs to 14 residues. Trimming shortened V by 3 bases and J by 6 bases, and 16 bases separated the two germline ends. Per the germline V gene, CDR1 is SGHRS and CDR2 is YFSETQ. The CDR3 region is CASSWTDRSGEQYF. CDR3 nucleotide sequence: TGCGCCAGCAGCTGGACCGACAGAAGCGGCGAGCAGTACTTC.

The chain has TRBV4-1 and TRBJ1-3; unclear D gene. Trimming removed 1 base at V and 9 bases at J, with 10 bases between. The germline V gene encodes CDR1 MGHRA and CDR2 YSYEKL. CDR3 length equals 13 residues. CDR3: CASSQAGLSTIYF. The CDR3 region has the DNA TGCGCCAGCAGCCAAGCTGGCCTATCCACCATATATTTT.

DNA of the CDR3: TGTGCCAGCAGCGTCTCCGGGACAGGGTTCGAGCAGTACTTC. This translates into CASSVSGTGFEQYF. The chain links TRBV9 to TRBJ2-7, with 9 positions matching TRBD1. CDR1 and CDR2 from the germline V gene are SGDLS and YYNGEE. The CDR3 length is 14 residues. V was pared by 2 bases and J by 6 bases, with 6 bases of the junction left unmatched.

This chain joins TRBV7-9 and TRBJ2-1; D ambiguous. Trimming took off 2 bases at V and 6 bases at J, with 8 bases between the two ends. This CDR3 has 13 amino acids. From germline, CDR1 is SEHNR and CDR2 FQNEAQ (reference sequence). The CDR3 is CASSLSGFNEQFF. The CDR3 coding sequence is TGTGCCAGCAGCTTATCGGGTTTCAATGAGCAGTTCTTC.